What follows are 32 T cell receptor beta chains derived from one specimen sequenced in a study of blood T cell repertoires in COVID-19. The data were produced by immunoSEQ multiplex PCR, yet TCRdb's version contains in-frame clones alone and is incomplete. This sample has roughly 54,000 clones; roughly 80% occur once, and the top ten carry about 2.6%. Sequencing was performed on peripheral blood. The receptors stem from a man over 45 with acute or convalescent COVID-19.

The rearrangement uses TRBV18 and TRBJ2-2, with D possibly being TRBD1 (6 bases). The ends were cut back, 1 base at V and 0 bases at J, with 12 bases in the middle. Germline CDR1 is KGHSH and CDR2 is LQKENI. The CDR3 totals 17 residues. CDR3 in DNA: TGTGCCAGCTCACCACGGGTTGCAGGGGCGAACACCGGGGAGCTGTTTTTT. This gives the protein CASSPRVAGANTGELFF.

The chain links TRBV9 to TRBJ1-2, with 8 bases lining up with TRBD1. CDR1 and CDR2 (germline): SGDLS, YYNGEE. The CDR3 runs 15 residues. V gave up 0 bases and J gave up 6 bases; unmatched junction bases: 7. CDR3 nucleotides: TGTGCCAGCAGCGTAGTCCTCGGACAGGGTGATGGCTACACCTTC. Translation gives CASSVVLGQGDGYTF. Complete variable domain (other parts from reference TRBV9 and TRBJ1-2): DSGVTQTPKHLITATGQRVTLRCSPRSGDLSVYWYQQSLDQGLQFLIQYYNGEERAKGNILERFSAQQFPDLHSELNLSSLELGDSALYFCASSVVLGQGDGYTFGSGTRLTVV.

This chain joins TRBV5-1 and TRBJ1-4, with 9 nucleotides matching TRBD1. The CDR3 covers 16 residues. The germline V gene encodes CDR1 SGHRS and CDR2 YFSETQ. The junction had 7 bases not matched to a gene; V was cut back by 1 base and J by 6 bases. In DNA form, the CDR3 reads TGCGCCAGCAGCTTGACCGGGACAGGGAGAGATGAAAAACTGTTTTTT. Translating gives CASSLTGTGRDEKLFF. Together with reference TRBV5-1 and TRBJ1-4, the CDR3 gives the full variable domain: KAGVTQTPRYLIKTRGQQVTLSCSPISGHRSVSWYQQTPGQGLQFLFEYFSETQRNKGNFPGRFSGRQFSNSRSEMNVSTLELGDSALYLCASSLTGTGRDEKLFFGSGTQLSVL.

This chain connects TRBV10-3 to TRBJ2-5; TRBD1 aligns across 8 bases. J lost 5 bases, V lost 6 bases, and 5 bases had no gene match. Per the germline V gene, CDR1 is ENHRY and CDR2 is SYGVKD. The CDR3 consists of 13 residues. The CDR3 here is CAIRPGQDETQYF. The CDR3, as DNA: TGTGCCATCAGACCGGGACAGGATGAGACCCAGTACTTC.

V and J are TRBV20-1 and TRBJ2-3; 10 positions agree with TRBD2. CDR1 is DFQATT, CDR2 SNEGSKA, per germline (reference sequence). The CDR3 has 14 residues. V shed 3 bases and J 5 bases; nucleotides not matched to a gene: 5. The CDR3 here is CSASTSGVLDTQYF. The CDR3 bases are TGCAGTGCTAGTACTAGCGGGGTGCTAGATACGCAGTATTTT.

The chain uses TRBV9 and TRBJ1-3; possibly TRBD1 for D (6 bases). Trimming stripped 0 bases from V and 2 bases from J, with 15 bases between. CDR1 and CDR2 (germline): SGDLS, YYNGEE. This CDR3 spans 17 amino acids. Here the CDR3 reads CASSVGGQGGAGNTIYF. The CDR3 DNA sequence: TGTGCCAGCAGCGTAGGAGGACAAGGGGGGGCTGGAAACACCATATATTTT.

This clone was recorded once. The genes are TRBV14 and TRBJ2-5; D is perhaps TRBD1 (6 bases). The germline CDR1 and CDR2 sequences are SGHDN and FVKESK. Deletions cut 0 bases from V and 5 bases from J, with 16 bases between. CDR3 length: 16 residues. As DNA, the CDR3 is TGTGCCAGCAGCCAAGAAGACGGGCAGGGGCACGAGACCCAGTACTTC. Its translation is CASSQEDGQGHETQYF.

This clone was detected only a few times. CDR3 loop: CAISELGQGRYEQYF. The CDR3 DNA reads TGTGCCATCAGTGAATTGGGACAGGGCCGTTACGAGCAGTACTTC. V and J are TRBV10-3 and TRBJ2-7; 9 bases align to TRBD1. This CDR3 is built from 15 residues. The germline CDR1 and CDR2 sequences are ENHRY and SYGVKD. V was pared by 3 bases and J by 4 bases, with 7 bases of the junction left unmatched.

The rearrangement joins TRBV18 to TRBJ2-3; 12 bases map to TRBD2. V shed 2 bases and J 4 bases; nucleotides not matched to a gene: 7. Germline CDR1 and CDR2: KGHSH and LQKENI. The CDR3 is 17 residues long. The CDR3 DNA reads as TGTGCCAGCTCACCAAAGGCTAGCGGGGGGGCAGCAGATACGCAGTATTTT. Its translation: CASSPKASGGAADTQYF.

The CDR3 sequence: CASSPAGTGGDGGVFEQYF. In DNA form, the CDR3 reads TGTGCCAGCAGCCCGGCTGGGACAGGGGGGGACGGGGGCGTCTTCGAGCAGTACTTC. This chain uses TRBV9 with TRBJ2-7; TRBD1 agrees at 11 bases. The germline gives CDR1 SGDLS, CDR2 YYNGEE. This CDR3 region has 19 residues. Germline trimming cut 4 bases from V and 6 bases from J; bases unmatched to any gene: 21.

The chain employs TRBV29-1 and TRBJ2-2, with 16 bases that match TRBD2. J gave up 6 bases and V 1 base, and 2 bases lay outside the gene matches. This CDR3 is 16 amino acids long. Germline values: CDR1 SQVTM, CDR2 ANQGSEA. The DNA of the CDR3 is TGCAGCGTTGAAGGGGGGACTAGCGGGAGGGCCGGGGAGCTGTTTTTT. Protein product: CSVEGGTSGRAGELFF.

The V and J genes are TRBV11-2 and TRBJ1-2; a possible D gene is TRBD1 (5 bases). Germline V CDR1 and CDR2: SGHAT, FQNNGV. The V and J ends lost 2 bases and 7 bases respectively, with 11 bases between them. CDR3 length: 13 amino acids. CDR3 in DNA: TGTGCCAGCAGCTTAAGCAGGGAATCTGGCTACACCTTC. Protein: CASSLSRESGYTF.

DNA for the CDR3: TGTGCCAGCAGCGCACAGGGGGGGAATTCACCCCTCCACTTT. It codes for CASSAQGGNSPLHF. The chain joins TRBV9 to TRBJ1-6; 8 bases line up with TRBD1. CDR3 size: 14 residues. Germline assignment: CDR1 SGDLS and CDR2 YYNGEE. J gave up 7 bases and V 3 bases, and 3 bases lay outside the gene matches.

The chain uses TRBV28 and TRBJ2-3; 13 positions agree with TRBD2. The CDR3 is 19 amino acids. The V gene end was trimmed by 6 bases and the J gene end by 0 bases; junction bases not matched to a gene: 12. CDR1 MDHEN and CDR2 SYDVKM come from the germline V gene. The CDR3 sequence: CASSFPWTSGGRSTDTQYF. CDR3 nucleotide sequence: TGTGCCAGCAGCTTCCCCTGGACTAGCGGGGGACGTAGCACAGATACGCAGTATTTT.

The chain uses TRBV6-4 and TRBJ1-6; D possibly corresponds to TRBD1 (6 bases). CDR3 length: 15 amino acids. CDR1 and CDR2 (germline): MRHNA, SNTAGT. The V end lost 4 bases, the J end lost 6 bases, and 13 bases lay between the germline ends. The CDR3 coding sequence is TGTGCCAGCAGTGTCGGCAGGGGTGGTAATTCACCCCTCCACTTT. Its translation is CASSVGRGGNSPLHF.

This clone was observed a handful of times. The chain employs TRBV5-1 and TRBJ1-3, with a tentative D call TRBD1 (5 bases). Germline lookup yields CDR1 SGHRS and CDR2 YFSETQ. V shed 0 bases and J shed 0 bases, with 7 bases lying between them. This CDR3 has 15 residues. In DNA, the CDR3 is TGCGCCAGCAGCTTGGACAGGATCTCTGGAAACACCATATATTTT. It specifies CASSLDRISGNTIYF.

The chain links TRBV21-1 to TRBJ2-5; the table's D call of TRBD2 was not tested on the DNA. TRBV21-1 is a known pseudogene. The CDR3 is 17 amino acids. CDR3 DNA sequence: TGTGCCAGCAGCAAGCCCTGGAGGAGCGGGGATCGAGAGACCCAGTACTTC. This translates into CASSKPWRSGDRETQYF.

V and J are TRBV9 and TRBJ1-2; TRBD1 agrees at 9 bases. The CDR3 has 15 amino acids. V shed 0 bases and J 8 bases; nucleotides not matched to a gene: 8. Germline CDR1 and CDR2: SGDLS and YYNGEE. The CDR3: CASSVEGQGNGGYTF. Written as DNA, the CDR3 is TGTGCCAGCAGCGTAGAAGGACAGGGGAACGGGGGCTACACCTTC.

The chain combines TRBV9 with TRBJ1-2; 10 nucleotides agree with TRBD1. The length of the CDR3 is 16 residues. Looked up from germline, CDR1 is SGDLS and CDR2 is YYNGEE. J was trimmed by 3 bases and V by 4 bases; bases with no gene match: 9. Here the CDR3 reads CASSPPGTGDHYGYTF. The CDR3 bases are TGTGCCAGCAGCCCCCCCGGGACAGGGGACCACTATGGCTACACCTTC.

Only one count was recorded for this clone. The rearrangement uses TRBV6-2 or TRBV6-3 and TRBJ1-2, with 10 bases identical to TRBD1. V lost 5 bases and J lost 2; bases outside the gene matches: 5. Germline V gene lookup returns CDR1 MNHEY and CDR2 SVGEGT. This CDR3 is 15 amino acids long. CDR3 in amino acids: CASSGPGQGNYGYTF. In DNA form, the CDR3 reads TGTGCCAGCAGTGGACCGGGACAGGGGAACTATGGCTACACCTTC.

The J gene is TRBJ2-7, the V gene TRBV9; tentative D call: TRBD1 (5 bases). Trimming removed 0 bases from V and 6 bases from J, with 13 bases in between. The CDR3 covers 14 residues. Germline CDR1 reads SGDLS; CDR2 reads YYNGEE. The CDR3 DNA reads as TGTGCCAGCAGCGTAGTAGAAAGGGGTGGCGAGCAGTACTTC. It specifies CASSVVERGGEQYF.

The CDR3 sequence: CASSEVSGTREKLFF. The CDR3 DNA is TGTGCCAGCAGTGAGGTCTCAGGGACTCGGGAAAAACTGTTTTTT. This sequence joins TRBV6-1 and TRBJ1-4; D possibly corresponds to TRBD1 (5 bases). CDR1 MNHNS and CDR2 SASEGT come from the germline V gene. CDR3 length equals 15 residues. V was trimmed by 3 bases and J by 8 bases, leaving 16 bases between them.

The J gene is TRBJ1-1, the V gene TRBV12-5, with TRBD1 as a possible D gene (6 bases). Trimming removed 7 bases from V and 2 bases from J, with 14 bases in between. CDR3 length: 14 amino acids. Germline V CDR1 and CDR2: LGHNT, FRNRAP. The CDR3 region has the DNA TGTGCTAGTGTCGTAAACAGGGCAAACACTGAAGCTTTCTTT. Amino acids: CASVVNRANTEAFF.

The V call is TRBV19, the J call TRBJ2-2; TRBD2 aligns across 11 bases. Losses at the gene ends were 3 bases for V and 4 bases for J; bases not matched to a gene: 4. Germline V gives CDR1 LNHDA, CDR2 SQIVND (reference sequence). This CDR3 region has 16 residues. The CDR3 loop reads CASSIGTSGITGELFF. CDR3 sequence (DNA): TGTGCCAGTAGTATCGGGACTAGCGGAATCACCGGGGAGCTGTTTTTT.

The J gene is TRBJ1-1, the V gene TRBV3-1 (or the pseudogene TRBV3-2), with D possibly being TRBD1 (5 bases). V was cut by 5 bases and J by 7 bases, with 11 bases left in between. The CDR3 length is 12 residues. Germline CDR1 and CDR2: LGHDT and YNNKEL (reference sequence). CDR3 amino acids: CASSNPGGEAFF. The CDR3 nucleotides read TGTGCCAGCAGCAATCCCGGGGGTGAAGCTTTCTTT.

The sample holds one count of this clone. The chain combines TRBV18 with TRBJ2-5; maybe TRBD2 (6 bases). The length of the CDR3 is 13 residues. The V gene's germline CDR1 is KGHSH and CDR2 LQKENI. V lost 6 bases, J lost 5 bases, and 13 bases lay in between. CDR3 coding DNA: TGTGCCAGCTCGCCGGGAGTGAGTGAGACCCAGTACTTC. This sequence encodes CASSPGVSETQYF.

The chain carries TRBV2 and TRBJ1-6; D remains unclear. V lost 4 bases and J lost 7, with 2 bases in between. Germline assignment: CDR1 SNHLY and CDR2 FYNNEI. This CDR3 spans 11 amino acids. CDR3 DNA sequence: TGTGCCAGCAGTGTAAATTCACCCCTCCACTTT. Residues: CASSVNSPLHF.

V is TRBV3-1 (or the pseudogene TRBV3-2) and J is TRBJ1-2, with a weak D call TRBD1 (5 bases). Germline loops: CDR1 LGHDT, CDR2 YNNKEL (reference sequence). The CDR3 is 16 residues long. Between the trimmed V and J ends, which lost 4 bases and 2 bases, there was a span of 17 bases. The CDR3 nucleotides read TGTGCCAGCAGCCCTACCTGGGGACTACTAAACTATGGCTACACCTTC. Translated: CASSPTWGLLNYGYTF.

This clone appeared a few times. V is TRBV18 and J is TRBJ1-4; weak D call: TRBD1 (6 bases). The V gene's germline CDR1 is KGHSH and CDR2 LQKENI. V was trimmed by 2 bases and J by 6 bases, leaving 7 bases between them. The CDR3 is 13 amino acids. The CDR3 DNA sequence: TGTGCCAGCTCACCAAACAGGGATGAAAAACTGTTTTTT. It encodes CASSPNRDEKLFF.

The J gene is TRBJ2-7, the V gene TRBV5-1; 11 bases align to TRBD1. This CDR3 has 14 amino acids. Unmatched junction bases numbered 2, after V lost 2 bases and J lost 4 bases. Germline CDR1 is SGHRS and CDR2 is YFSETQ. The CDR3 nucleotides are TGCGCCAGCAGCTTCGGGACAGGGGGTTACGAGCAGTACTTC. Translation gives CASSFGTGGYEQYF. The variable domain in full, with the rest retrieved from reference TRBV5-1 and TRBJ2-7, is KAGVTQTPRYLIKTRGQQVTLSCSPISGHRSVSWYQQTPGQGLQFLFEYFSETQRNKGNFPGRFSGRQFSNSRSEMNVSTLELGDSALYLCASSFGTGGYEQYFGPGTRLTVT.

The chain employs TRBV2 and TRBJ1-2; D may be TRBD1 (5 bases). Looked up from germline, CDR1 is SNHLY and CDR2 is FYNNEI. Trimming pared 6 bases from V and 1 base from J, leaving 12 bases between. The CDR3 sequence is 14 residues long. The DNA of the CDR3 is TGTGCCAGCAGAGTTTCGGGGGGTAACTATGGCTACACCTTC. Amino acid sequence: CASRVSGGNYGYTF.

The chain is built from TRBV25-1 and TRBJ1-4, with a tentative D call TRBD1 (6 bases). V was trimmed by 6 bases and J by 8 bases, leaving 13 bases between them. Germline V gene data show CDR1 as MGHDK and CDR2 as SYGVNS. This CDR3 comprises 13 residues. This chain's CDR3 is CASSNREGEKLFF. The DNA of the CDR3 is TGTGCCAGCAGCAACAGGGAGGGGGAAAAACTGTTTTTT.